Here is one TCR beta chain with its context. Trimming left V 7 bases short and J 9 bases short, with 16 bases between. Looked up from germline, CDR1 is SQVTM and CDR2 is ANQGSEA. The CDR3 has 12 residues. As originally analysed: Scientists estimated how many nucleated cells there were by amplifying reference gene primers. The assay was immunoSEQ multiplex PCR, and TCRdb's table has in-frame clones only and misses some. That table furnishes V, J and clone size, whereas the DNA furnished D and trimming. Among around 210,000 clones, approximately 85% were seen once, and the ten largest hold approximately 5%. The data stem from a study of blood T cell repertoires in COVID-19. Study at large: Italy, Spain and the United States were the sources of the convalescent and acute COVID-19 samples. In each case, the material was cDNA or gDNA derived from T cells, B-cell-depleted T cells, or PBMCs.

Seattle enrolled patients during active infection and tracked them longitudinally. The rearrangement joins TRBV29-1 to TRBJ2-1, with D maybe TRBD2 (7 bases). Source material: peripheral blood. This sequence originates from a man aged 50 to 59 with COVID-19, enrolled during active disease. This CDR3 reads CSGGGFGFEQFF. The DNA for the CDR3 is TGCAGCGGGGGGGGCTTTGGTTTTGAGCAGTTCTTC.